The sequence of this T cell receptor (beta chain) was determined in a study of blood T cell repertoires in COVID-19. Study in general: Samples taken during acute and convalescent COVID-19 were collected in the United States, Italy and Spain. The cDNA or gDNA used as material had been derived from T cells, B-cell-depleted T cells, or PBMCs.

Under the authors' procedure: Reference gene primer amplification in the assay estimated nucleated cell counts. Measured with immunoSEQ multiplex PCR; TCRdb has only the in-frame clones, and not every one. The DNA was the basis for D and trimming; V, J and clone size are from that table. Among some 460,000 clones listed, around 89% were seen once. This TCR was recovered from a woman aged 30 to 39 with acute or convalescent COVID-19. Source material: peripheral blood.

Written as DNA, the CDR3 is TGCGCCAGCAGCTTGGGGGACAGAAATAGCAATCAGCCCCAGCATTTT. The encoded protein is CASSLGDRNSNQPQHF. The chain couples TRBV5-1 to TRBJ1-5; 7 bases fit TRBD1. Germline V lookup: CDR1 SGHRS, CDR2 YFSETQ. V lost 0 bases and J lost 0; bases outside the gene matches: 3. CDR3 size: 16 residues. Complete variable domain (other parts from reference TRBV5-1 and TRBJ1-5): KAGVTQTPRYLIKTRGQQVTLSCSPISGHRSVSWYQQTPGQGLQFLFEYFSETQRNKGNFPGRFSGRQFSNSRSEMNVSTLELGDSALYLCASSLGDRNSNQPQHFGDGTRLSIL.